Only one count was recorded for the clone carrying this T cell receptor (beta chain). The data were obtained in a study of OX40 agonist ivuxolimab in advanced cancers. CDR1 MDHEN and CDR2 SYDVKM come from the germline V gene. V was trimmed by 8 bases and J by 5 bases, leaving 15 bases between them. CDR3 length: 13 amino acids. Libraries were prepared by immunoSEQ multiplex PCR; TCRdb keeps only in-frame clonotypes and omits some of them. Altogether fewer than 80,000 clones are present, 85% being singletons, with the ten largest covering approximately 4.3%. This receptor was identified in an adult with an advanced solid tumor such as melanoma, head and neck, liver or kidney cancer. The sample here was CD4+ or CD8+ T cells sorted from blood, taken in a trial of the OX40 agonist ivuxolimab. This rearrangement joins TRBV28 to TRBJ1-1; a weak D match, TRBD1 (6 bases). The CDR3 DNA sequence: TGTGCCAGCTTTAAGAAAAGGGGGACTGAAGCTTTCTTT. Its translation is CASFKKRGTEAFF.